What follows describes a single T cell receptor (beta chain). The antigen is undetermined. The read halts 3 residues ahead of the CDR3 end, with the missing end drawn from the germline J gene. This record belongs to a study of T cells in women clearing cervical HPV infection. Germline CDR1 LNHDA, CDR2 SQIVND (reference sequence). The ends lost 8 bases at V and 5 bases at J; junction bases unmatched: 15. The CDR3 length is 16 residues. Overall study findings and caveats: It is unknown whether associations predate infection; no effector/memory or HPV-specific sorting.

Sequencing was performed with immunoSEQ multiplex PCR; in TCRdb, only in-frame clones are kept and a portion is missing. This sample's clone table lists around 23,000 clones. Sequencing was performed on blood buffy coat. The clonotype comes from a woman between 18 and 70 years old with a cervical HPV16 infection that either progressed to CIN3+ or cleared (not recorded which). The chain uses TRBV19 and TRBJ1-5; 7 bases match TRBD1. The CDR3 DNA, read in part, is TGTGCCAGTCAGAGAACTGGACAGGATTGGTATCAGCCC. Amino acids: CASQRTGQDWYQP. From start to end, the CDR3 is CASQRTGQDWYQPQHF.